These T cell receptor beta chains were read from a single sample in a study of OX40 agonist ivuxolimab in advanced cancers. The protocol was immunoSEQ multiplex PCR, while the TCRdb copy is restricted to in-frame clones and leaves out a portion. The data hold roughly 41,000 clones, with more than 75% observed a single time. Sequenced material: CD4+ or CD8+ T cells sorted from blood, taken in a trial of the OX40 agonist ivuxolimab. The receptors were gathered from an adult with an advanced solid tumor such as melanoma, head and neck, liver or kidney cancer. Each CDR3 is given with its conserved first and last residue.

V	CDR3
TRBV11-2	CASSRPFVSGNTIYF
TRBV12-5	CASGPGARNTEAFF
TRBV6-5	CASSYGARGYEQYF
TRBV10-3	CAISAGDFSGANVLTF
TRBV27	CASSSDRDRDYNEQFF
TRBV7-9	CAVYAGTEAFF
TRBV4-3	CASSQDRPGNEQFF
TRBV19	CASSIDPIYGYTF
TRBV9	CASSVETGGTGELFF
TRBV2	CASSEGQGLNTEAFF
TRBV12-5	CASGWVAGDHYGYTF
TRBV12-5	CASGLAGSVYSNQPQHF
TRBV25-1	CASSEYRPNTEAFF
TRBV27	CASSLTRGSYEQYF
TRBV19	CASSMEGLSYEQYF
TRBV5-6	CASSFLTYGYTF
TRBV6-5	CASSYSSFGEGYEQYF
TRBV27	CASSLGGGGKFF
TRBV21-1	CASSKKGGQGNYEQYF
TRBV6-5	CASSYGLHREAFF
TRBV9	CASKSGTSGANVLTF
TRBV7-6	CASSLLPGAYNLEEQFF
TRBV7-3	CASSLNPGRIFTGELFF
TRBV5-1	CASSPARVGGTDTQYF
TRBV7-9	CASLGDRDYGYTF
TRBV5-6	CASSLATGGADTQYF
TRBV9	CASSVAGVNTEAFF
TRBV6-6	CASSSQGAGGYTF
TRBV6-6	CASSYSTGLSPLHF
TRBV11-2	CALGGYEQYF
TRBV6-1	CASLSGDRVGEKLFF
TRBV7-9	CASSPALAGGLSDTQYF
TRBV7-8	CASSLMGQDIYEQYF
TRBV9	CASSAQGLSSYNEQFF
TRBV19	CASSGSHGRTQYF
TRBV7-8	CASSWGRPNQETQYF
TRBV2	CASRGPEAFF
TRBV18	CASSPKTETYEQYF
TRBV4-1	CASSHREYSNQPQHF
TRBV2	CASSEWSASGAPPGKTQYF
TRBV5-8	CASSPGVLAGGHRSYNEQFF
TRBV4-3	CASSQESHTAYEQYF
TRBV7-3	CASSLTGFQETQYF
TRBV5-1	CASSYGQNTEAFF
TRBV6-5	CASSPDGLYEQYF
TRBV7-7	CASSPTGGYNEQFF
TRBV27	CASSSRTGNNEQFF
TRBV27	CASSPSGAPGETQYF
TRBV10-3	CAIRRQGLNTEAFF
TRBV5-6	CASSWDRQETQYF
TRBV10-3	CAISEGRQRKMSPLHF
TRBV10-1	CASSEKKTDTQYF